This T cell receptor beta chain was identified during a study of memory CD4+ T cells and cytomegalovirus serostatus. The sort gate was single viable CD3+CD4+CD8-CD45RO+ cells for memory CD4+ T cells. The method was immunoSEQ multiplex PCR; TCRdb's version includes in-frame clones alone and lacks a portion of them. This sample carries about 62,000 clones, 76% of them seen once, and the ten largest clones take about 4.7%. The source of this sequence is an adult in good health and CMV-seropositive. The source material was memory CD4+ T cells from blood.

CDR3 residues: CASSSEGQGNYGYTF. As DNA, the CDR3 is TGTGCCAGCAGCTCCGAGGGACAGGGGAACTATGGCTACACCTTC. This chain connects TRBV7-9 to TRBJ1-2; 10 bases match TRBD1. The CDR3 has 15 residues. Germline-derived CDR1 and CDR2 are SEHNR and FQNEAQ (reference sequence). After removal of 4 bases from V and 2 bases from J, the junction contained 4 bases not matched to a gene.